These T cell receptor beta chains were read from a single sample in a study of shared clonotypes between healthy human individuals. This table comes from immunoSEQ multiplex PCR, and its TCRdb copy is limited to in-frame clones, with some not included. The table lists 650,000 to 800,000 clones, roughly nine tenths of them singletons. Material: naive CD8+ T cells sorted from blood. The receptor set was obtained from a young man in good health. CDR3s include the opening cysteine and the closing phenylalanine or tryptophan. The order of the fields is J gene, V gene, CDR3 protein.

j_call: TRBJ2-1
v_call: TRBV7-7
cdr3_aa: CASSNRPTGGTYNEQFF

j_call: TRBJ2-3
v_call: TRBV28
cdr3_aa: CASSAITGSGQYF

j_call: TRBJ1-2
v_call: TRBV15
cdr3_aa: CATSIFGTGDKENYGYTF

j_call: TRBJ2-3
v_call: TRBV29-1
cdr3_aa: CSVEGPARTDTQYF

j_call: TRBJ2-1
v_call: TRBV13
cdr3_aa: CASGTDDSYNEQFF

j_call: TRBJ2-1
v_call: TRBV18
cdr3_aa: CASSPPHGEQFF

j_call: TRBJ1-5
v_call: TRBV7-2
cdr3_aa: CASTPGGATQPQHF

j_call: TRBJ2-7
v_call: TRBV10-3
cdr3_aa: CAISESRTVSYEQYF

j_call: TRBJ1-1
v_call: TRBV7-2
cdr3_aa: CASSYNWGTEAFF

j_call: TRBJ2-7
v_call: TRBV4-3
cdr3_aa: CASSQEKGGPYEQYF

j_call: TRBJ2-5
v_call: TRBV28
cdr3_aa: CASSLSQIQETQYF